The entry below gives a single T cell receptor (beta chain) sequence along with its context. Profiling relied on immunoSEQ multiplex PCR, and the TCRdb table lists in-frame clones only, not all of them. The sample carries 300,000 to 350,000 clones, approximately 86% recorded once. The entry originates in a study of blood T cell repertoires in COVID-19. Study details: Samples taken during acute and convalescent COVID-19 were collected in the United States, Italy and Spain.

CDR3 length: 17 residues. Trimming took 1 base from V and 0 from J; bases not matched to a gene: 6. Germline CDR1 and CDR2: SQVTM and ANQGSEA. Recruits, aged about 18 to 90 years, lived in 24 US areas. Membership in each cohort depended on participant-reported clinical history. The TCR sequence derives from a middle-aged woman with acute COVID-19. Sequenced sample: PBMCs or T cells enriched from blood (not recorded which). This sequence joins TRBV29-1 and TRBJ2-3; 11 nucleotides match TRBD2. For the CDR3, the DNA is TGCAGCGTTGAAGGACCGGGACTAGCGGCTAGCACAGATACGCAGTATTTT. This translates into CSVEGPGLAASTDTQYF.